These T cell receptor beta chains were read from a single sample in a study of tumor and adjacent non-tumor tissue in lung cancer. TCRdb recomputed calls from the multiplex PCR reads with MiXCR, one row per CDR3 protein. The table has 200,000 or so distinct CDR3 sequences, 71% seen once; the top ten hold around 27%. Material: lung tumor tissue. These receptors all come from a man in his 60s with non-small cell lung cancer. Both conserved end residues are part of each CDR3. D genes are given only for firm matches. Some rows have no size entry. The others give once, few or many, or a class for an expanded clone.

v_gene	j_gene	d_gene	abundance	CDR3nt	CDR3aa
TRBV20-1	TRBJ1-6	-	-	TGCAGTGCTCAGAGAACGGGTCTTTCCTATAATTCACCCCTCCAATTT	CSAQRTGLSYNSPLQF
TRBV11-2	TRBJ1-3	-	-	TGTACCAGCAGCTTAGACCGGAGCTCTGGAAACACCATATATTTC	CTSSLDRSSGNTIYF
TRBV13	TRBJ2-7	-	-	-	CASSFGAGASYEQHF
TRBV7-9	TRBJ1-4	TRBD1	many	TGTGCCAGCAGCTTAGCGGGGACAGGAACGGAGGAAAAACTGTTTTTT	CASSLAGTGTEEKLFF
TRBV11-3	TRBJ2-4	-	-	TGTGTCATCAGCCCCCGGGACCCCCAAAGCATTCAGTACTTC	CVISPRDPQSIQYF
TRBV4-3	TRBJ2-3	TRBD2	many	TGCGCCAGCAGCCAACGGGGACTAGCGGGACTCACAGATACGCAGTATTTT	CASSQRGLAGLTDTQYF
TRBV5-1	TRBJ1-2	TRBD1	-	TGCGCCAGCAGCCAGAGACAGGGTTGGAGCTATGGCTACACCTTC	CASSQRQGWSYGYTF
TRBV11-1	TRBJ1-4	-	-	TGTGACAGCAGCCCTCACACGGAGGCGTCTGAAAAACTGTTTTTT	CDSSPHTEASEKLFF
TRBV20-1	TRBJ2-2	-	-	TGCTGTGCTAGAGAGCTTACCGGGGAGCTGTTTTTT	CCARELTGELFF
TRBV30	TRBJ2-1	-	-	TGTGCCTGGAGTGCGGGTAACAGATACAATGAGCAGTTCTTC	CAWSAGNRYNEQFF
TRBV7-9	TRBJ2-5	-	few	TGTGCCAGCAGCTTAATGCACTTGGGGGAGACCCAGTACTTC	CASSLMHLGETQYF
TRBV6-5	TRBJ2-1	TRBD1	few	TGTGCCAGCAGCCCCAGGACAGGGAGAAATGAGCAGTTCTTC	CASSPRTGRNEQFF
TRBV6-5	TRBJ2-3	-	medium-sized	TGTGCCAGCAGCGCAGGCACAGATACGCAGTATTTT	CASSAGTDTQYF
TRBV11-3	TRBJ2-4	-	-	TGTGCCTGTAGTTCAGGGGCAGGAGAGGGCATTCAGTACTTC	CACSSGAGEGIQYF
TRBV28	TRBJ2-1	TRBD2	-	TGTGCCTGCAGTTTTCACTCGCGGGGGGGCCTTGAGCAGCTCTTC	CACSFHSRGGLEQLF
TRBV30	TRBJ2-1	-	-	TGCGCGGCAGGGGCCAGCTCCTACAATAAGCAGTTCTTC	CAAGASSYNKQFF
TRBV6-5	TRBJ2-7	TRBD2	-	TGTACCAGCAGTTACTCGACTAGCGGGGTCACCTACGAGCAGTACTTC	CTSSYSTSGVTYEQYF
TRBV6-1	TRBJ1-1	-	-	TGTGCCAGCAGGGAAGCCCGAGGGTTGGGCACTGAAGCTTTCTTT	CASREARGLGTEAFF
TRBV20-1	TRBJ1-5	-	many	TGCAGTGCACCTCAGGGCGACAGCAATCAGCCCCAGCATTTT	CSAPQGDSNQPQHF
TRBV7-8	TRBJ2-3	-	-	TGTGCCAGCAGCCCCCGTACCAGGGGAGGGTATGATACGCAGTATTTT	CASSPRTRGGYDTQYF
TRBV20-1	TRBJ1-5	-	few	TGCAGTGCTAGAGGGGATTACGGGGCGCTTAGCAATCAGCCCCAGCATTTT	CSARGDYGALSNQPQHF
TRBV28	TRBJ1-6	-	once	TGTGCCAGCAGCTTAGTAGGGAACCATTCACCCCTCCACTTT	CASSLVGNHSPLHF
TRBV5-8	TRBJ1-2	-	-	TGTGCCAGCAGCTTTGGCGGGACCGTGTATGGCTACGCCTTC	CASSFGGTVYGYAF
TRBV6-2/TRBV6-3	TRBJ2-7	-	-	TGTGCCAGCAGTTACAACCGACTAGGGTTCGGCGGGCAGTACTTC	CASSYNRLGFGGQYF
TRBV7-9	TRBJ1-4	-	-	TGTGCCAGCAGCTTATCTGCCTGGACCCAAAATGAAAAACTGTTTTTT	CASSLSAWTQNEKLFF
TRBV10-3	TRBJ2-7	-	-	TGTGCCATCAGTGCGGCAGGGCAGGCCTACGAGCAGTACTTC	CAISAAGQAYEQYF
TRBV6-2/TRBV6-3	TRBJ1-4	-	-	TGTGCCAGCAGCTTCGCACAGGGAAGAAATGAAAAACTGTTTTTT	CASSFAQGRNEKLFF
TRBV30	TRBJ2-4	-	-	TGTGCCTGGAGCGGGGGTGGAAGAAACATTCAGTACTTC	CAWSGGGRNIQYF
TRBV4-1	TRBJ1-2	-	-	TGCGCCAGCAGCCTTTCCTTTGAGGGCACTAACTATGACTACACCTTC	CASSLSFEGTNYDYTF
TRBV11-2	TRBJ1-2	-	-	-	CASSLAGTRNYGCTF
TRBV19	TRBJ1-1	TRBD1	few	TGTGCCAGTACTGACAGGGCGAGGACTGAAGCTTTCTTT	CASTDRARTEAFF
TRBV11-2	TRBJ1-4	TRBD1	-	TGTGCCATCAGCGAAACAGGGGCCAGGAATGAAAAACTGTTTTTC	CAISETGARNEKLFF
TRBV11-2	TRBJ2-7	-	-	TGTACCAGCAGTTTAGATTGGGAACGGGGCAGCTACGAGCAGTACTTC	CTSSLDWERGSYEQYF